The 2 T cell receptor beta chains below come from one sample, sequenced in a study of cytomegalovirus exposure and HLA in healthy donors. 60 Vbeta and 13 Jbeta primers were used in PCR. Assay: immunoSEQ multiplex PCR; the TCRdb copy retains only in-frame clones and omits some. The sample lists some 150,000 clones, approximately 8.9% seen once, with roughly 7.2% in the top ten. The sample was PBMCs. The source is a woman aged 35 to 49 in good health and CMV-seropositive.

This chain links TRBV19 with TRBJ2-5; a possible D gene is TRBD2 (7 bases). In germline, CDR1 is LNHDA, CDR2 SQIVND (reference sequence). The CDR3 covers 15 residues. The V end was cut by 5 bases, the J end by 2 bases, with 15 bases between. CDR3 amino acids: CASSVGGGKQETQYF. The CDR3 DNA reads TGTGCCAGTAGTGTGGGGGGGGGCAAACAAGAGACCCAGTACTTC.

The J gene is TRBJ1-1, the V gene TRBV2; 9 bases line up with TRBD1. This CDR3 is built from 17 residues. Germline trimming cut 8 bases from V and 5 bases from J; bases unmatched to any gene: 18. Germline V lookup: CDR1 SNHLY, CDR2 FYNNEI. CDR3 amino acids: CASPSRTGGEAGTEAFF. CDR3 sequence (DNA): TGTGCCAGCCCTTCGCGCACAGGGGGCGAGGCGGGGACTGAAGCTTTCTTT.